A single sample gave rise to the 21 T cell receptor beta chains below, sequenced in a study of blood T cells in healthy people across ages. Together with a sample-barcoded 5' primer, a J-beta primer mix was included in a second PCR lasting about 6 to 11 cycles. TCRdb recomputed calls from the 5' RACE reads with MiXCR, one row per CDR3 protein. The profile shows 2 million or so distinct CDR3 sequences, about 50% of them singletons. Source material: blood. The receptors were sampled from a woman between 35 and 50 years old in good health.

This clonotype has just a few counts. The chain employs TRBV2 and TRBJ1-5; D is ambiguous. V was shortened by 5 bases and J by 2 bases, with 7 bases between the two germline ends. Looked up from germline, CDR1 is SNHLY and CDR2 is FYNNEI. The CDR3 is 13 amino acids. In DNA, the CDR3 is TGTGCCAGCAGTTGGCAGGGCAATCAGCCCCAGCATTTT. Translation: CASSWQGNQPQHF. The full variable domain, its missing parts supplied by reference TRBV2 and TRBJ1-5, is EPEVTQTPSHQVTQMGQEVILRCVPISNHLYFYWYRQILGQKVEFLVSFYNNEISEKSEIFDDQFSVERPDGSNFTLKIRSTKLEDSAMYFCASSWQGNQPQHFGDGTRLSIL.

This clonotype was counted only a few times. The rearrangement uses TRBV11-2 and TRBJ2-7, with a possible D match to TRBD1 (6 bases). CDR3 size: 13 residues. Germline V gene data show CDR1 as SGHAT and CDR2 as FQNNGV. Trimming took off 5 bases at V and 4 bases at J, with 12 bases between the two ends. CDR3 nucleotides: TGTGCCAGCAGCGCTATACAGGGTTACGAGCAGTACTTC. This sequence encodes CASSAIQGYEQYF.

The chain has TRBV6-2 or TRBV6-3 and TRBJ2-4; tentative D call: TRBD1 (5 bases). Germline CDR1 MNHEY, CDR2 SVGEGT. The V end lost 7 bases, the J end lost 3 bases, and 10 bases lay between the germline ends. This CDR3 comprises 13 residues. The CDR3 protein is CASTDSLKNIQYF. Written as DNA, the CDR3 is TGTGCCAGCACCGACAGCCTCAAAAACATTCAGTACTTC.

The J gene is TRBJ2-1, the V gene TRBV7-2; D unclear. V lost 2 bases, J lost 10 bases, and 9 bases lay in between. The CDR3 has 12 residues. Per germline, CDR1 SGHTA and CDR2 FQGNSA. CDR3 DNA: TGTGCCAGCAGCTTAAATTCCCGGGAGCAGTTCTTC. This translates into CASSLNSREQFF.

This rearrangement joins TRBV2 to TRBJ2-3, with TRBD2 matching 8 bases. V shed 8 bases, J shed 3 bases, and the junction held 13 bases outside the gene matches. CDR3 size: 16 residues. The germline CDR1 and CDR2 sequences are SNHLY and FYNNEI. The CDR3 reads CASEPTAGGRTDTQYF. Written as DNA, the CDR3 is TGTGCCAGCGAGCCTACGGCGGGGGGACGGACAGATACGCAGTATTTT.

The genes are TRBV5-1 and TRBJ2-5; 8 nucleotides line up with TRBD2. J was trimmed by 3 bases and V by 4 bases; bases with no gene match: 5. This CDR3 region has 14 residues. Germline V gene lookup returns CDR1 SGHRS and CDR2 YFSETQ. Here the CDR3 reads CASSPTSGKETQYF. CDR3 DNA: TGCGCCAGCAGCCCAACTAGCGGCAAAGAGACCCAGTACTTC.

The chain uses TRBV10-3 and TRBJ2-3; 9 nucleotides agree with TRBD2. This CDR3 comprises 16 residues. Germline loops: CDR1 ENHRY, CDR2 SYGVKD. V gave up 2 bases and J gave up 4 bases; unmatched junction bases: 7. CDR3 amino acids: CAISEGKSGGSDTQYF. DNA of the CDR3: TGTGCCATCAGTGAGGGGAAGAGCGGGGGGTCAGATACGCAGTATTTT.

The V gene is TRBV5-1, the J gene TRBJ2-1, with D possibly TRBD2 on 6 matching bases. Germline V CDR1 and CDR2: SGHRS, YFSETQ. V dropped 4 bases and J dropped 9 bases, with 20 bases sitting between them. This CDR3 comprises 15 residues. This chain's CDR3 is CASSGTRGQGGEQFF. Here the CDR3 DNA reads TGCGCCAGCAGCGGGACTCGAGGGCAGGGCGGTGAGCAGTTCTTC.

The chain employs TRBV7-9 and TRBJ2-3; D remains ambiguous. With 4 bases removed from V and 4 bases from J, the gap between germline ends came to 30 bases. There are 20 residues in the CDR3. Per germline, CDR1 SEHNR and CDR2 FQNEAQ (reference sequence). The CDR3 bases are TGTGCCAGCAGCTCTATACTACCCTCCAATCGCTTTAGAAGGGCAGATACGCAGTATTTT. As protein: CASSSILPSNRFRRADTQYF. Looking up the rest from reference TRBV7-9 and TRBJ2-3 gives the full variable domain: DTGVSQNPRHKITKRGQNVTFRCDPISEHNRLYWYRQTLGQGPEFLTYFQNEAQLEKSRLLSDRFSAERPKGSFSTLEIQRTEQGDSAMYLCASSSILPSNRFRRADTQYFGPGTRLTVL.

The chain combines TRBV6-5 with TRBJ1-5; D is uncertain. Germline V gene lookup returns CDR1 MNHEY and CDR2 SVGAGI. Trimming left V 6 bases short and J 7 bases short, with 13 bases between. This CDR3 region has 13 residues. The CDR3 sequence: CASSVPEGQPQHF. The CDR3, as DNA: TGTGCCAGCAGCGTCCCTGAAGGACAGCCCCAGCATTTT.

This clonotype turned up a few times. The chain links TRBV7-2 to TRBJ1-4; no firm D call. V lost 1 base, J lost 4 bases, and 13 bases lay in between. This CDR3 contains 16 residues. Germline V gives CDR1 SGHTA, CDR2 FQGNSA. CDR3 amino acids: CASSLEEWGINEKLFF. The CDR3 nucleotides are TGTGCCAGCAGCTTAGAAGAGTGGGGAATTAATGAAAAACTGTTTTTT.

The CDR3 DNA reads as TGTGCCAGCAGGGAGCGGGGGGGCCTCCCAGATACGCAGTATTTT. Its translation: CASRERGGLPDTQYF. V is TRBV28 and J is TRBJ2-3; TRBD2 matches at 10 bases. CDR1 is MDHEN, CDR2 SYDVKM, per germline. The V and J ends lost 6 bases and 4 bases, in that order; junction bases with no gene match: 7. The CDR3 totals 15 residues.

The chain is built from TRBV7-9 and TRBJ2-4; no clear D. The J call may be in error: the DNA end matches TRBJ2-7 better. This CDR3 comprises 14 residues. Germline CDR1 is SEHNR and CDR2 is FQNEAQ (reference sequence). The CDR3 is CASSSASRRLEQYF. The CDR3 DNA reads TGTGCCAGCAGCTCGGCCAGCCGTCGTCTCGAGCAGTACTTC.

The genes are TRBV6-2 or TRBV6-3 and TRBJ2-1, with unresolved D. V was shortened by 2 bases and J by 0 bases, with 23 bases between the two germline ends. Germline CDR1 reads MNHEY; CDR2 reads SVGEGT. The CDR3 contains 20 residues. CDR3 loop: CASSYLHTVALSSSYNEQFF. The DNA of the CDR3 is TGTGCCAGCAGTTACCTCCATACAGTAGCCTTATCGAGCTCCTACAATGAGCAGTTCTTC.

This chain links TRBV7-2 with TRBJ1-2; possibly TRBD1 for D (5 bases). V gave up 5 bases and J gave up 7 bases, with 14 bases separating them. Germline CDR1 SGHTA, CDR2 FQGNSA. This CDR3 is 13 amino acids long. CDR3: CASSQTGTGGYTF. The CDR3 DNA follows: TGTGCCAGCAGCCAAACCGGGACGGGTGGCTACACCTTC. Drawing the rest from reference TRBV7-2 and TRBJ1-2, the complete variable domain is GAGVSQSPSNKVTEKGKDVELRCDPISGHTALYWYRQSLGQGLEFLIYFQGNSAPDKSGLPSDRFSAERTGGSVSTLTIQRTQQEDSAVYLCASSQTGTGGYTFGSGTRLTVV.

The J gene is TRBJ1-5, the V gene TRBV7-2, with TRBD1 as a possible D gene (6 bases). Germline V CDR1 and CDR2: SGHTA, FQGNSA. The CDR3 is 16 residues long. Trimming stripped 1 base from V and 7 bases from J, with 17 bases between. DNA of the CDR3: TGTGCCAGCAGCTTAGGGGGGCCGCCCGGTCGGCAGCCCCAGCATTTT. Translating it yields CASSLGGPPGRQPQHF.

In nucleotides, the CDR3 is TGTGCCAGCAGCCGGCACGACAGGGTGAACACTGAAGCTTTCTTT. This gives the protein CASSRHDRVNTEAFF. The genes are TRBV11-2 and TRBJ1-1, with TRBD1 matching over 7 bases. The CDR3 loop spans 15 amino acids. Per the germline V gene, CDR1 is SGHAT and CDR2 is FQNNGV. J lost 0 bases, V lost 5 bases, and 6 bases had no gene match.

J is TRBJ2-3 and V is TRBV7-2; 13 nucleotides agree with TRBD2. This CDR3 spans 13 amino acids. The germline V gene has CDR1 SGHTA and CDR2 FQGNSA. V lost 4 bases and J lost 14; bases outside the gene matches: 6. CDR3 sequence (DNA): TGTGCCAGCAGCTGGACTAGCGGGGGCCCCGGGTATTTT. It encodes CASSWTSGGPGYF.

The rearrangement links TRBV7-9 to TRBJ1-6, with D possibly matching TRBD1 (5 bases). Trimming shortened V by 5 bases and J by 3 bases, and 17 bases separated the two germline ends. The CDR3 length is 17 residues. Per germline, CDR1 SEHNR and CDR2 FQNEAQ (reference sequence). The CDR3 bases are TGTGCCAGCAGCCGGGGACTCACCGAGGGCTATAATTCACCCCTCCACTTT. Amino acid sequence: CASSRGLTEGYNSPLHF.

The chain joins TRBV6-6 to TRBJ2-5; D might be TRBD2 (5 bases). V lost 2 bases and J 4 bases, leaving 14 bases between the germline ends. CDR3 length: 15 residues. CDR1 MNHNY and CDR2 SVGAGI come from the germline V gene (reference sequence). The CDR3 reads CASSYGAGERETQYF. CDR3 sequence (DNA): TGTGCCAGCAGTTACGGTGCGGGCGAGCGAGAGACCCAGTACTTC.

The V call is TRBV29-1, the J call TRBJ1-2, with unresolved D. This CDR3 has 15 residues. CDR1 is SQVTM, CDR2 ANQGSEA, per germline. The ends were cut back, 0 bases at V and 5 bases at J, with 16 bases in the middle. CDR3 region: CSVEDQPTLRYGYTF. The CDR3 nucleotides read TGCAGCGTTGAAGATCAGCCTACCCTGAGGTATGGCTACACCTTC. The full variable domain, with the rest looked up from reference TRBV29-1 and TRBJ1-2, is SAVISQKPSRDICQRGTSLTIQCQVDSQVTMMFWYRQQPGQSLTLIATANQGSEATYESGFVIDKFPISRPNLTFSTLTVSNMSPEDSSIYLCSVEDQPTLRYGYTFGSGTRLTVV.